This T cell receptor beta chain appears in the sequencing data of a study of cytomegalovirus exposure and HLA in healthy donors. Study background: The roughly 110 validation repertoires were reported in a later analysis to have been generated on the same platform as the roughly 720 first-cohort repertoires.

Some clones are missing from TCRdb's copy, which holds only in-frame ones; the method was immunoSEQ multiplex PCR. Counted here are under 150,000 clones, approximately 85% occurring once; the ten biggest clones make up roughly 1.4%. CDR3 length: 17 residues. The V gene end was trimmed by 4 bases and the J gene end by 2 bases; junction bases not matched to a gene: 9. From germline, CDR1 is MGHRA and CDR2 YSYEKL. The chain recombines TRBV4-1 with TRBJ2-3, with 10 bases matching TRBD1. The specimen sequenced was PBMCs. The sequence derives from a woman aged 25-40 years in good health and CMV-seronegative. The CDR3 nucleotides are TGCGCCAGCAGCCGGAAGGTAGGGACAGGGGTCACAGATACGCAGTATTTT. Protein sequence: CASSRKVGTGVTDTQYF.